The source of this T cell receptor beta chain is a study of blood T cell repertoires in COVID-19. Study as a whole: The cDNA or gDNA used as material had been derived from T cells, B-cell-depleted T cells, or PBMCs.

The germline V gene has CDR1 SGHKS and CDR2 YYEKEE (reference sequence). J was trimmed by 2 bases and V by 4 bases; bases with no gene match: 12. The CDR3 consists of 17 residues. In the original analysis: Estimated nucleated cell counts came from reference gene primer amplification. Libraries were prepared by immunoSEQ multiplex PCR; TCRdb keeps only in-frame clonotypes and omits some of them. The V and J calls and the clone size are those of that table, but D and trimming were determined from the DNA. The data show roughly 76,000 clones, 87% seen once. Sequenced input: peripheral blood. This chain connects TRBV5-5 to TRBJ2-3; 8 bases map to TRBD2. This clonotype was obtained from a man younger than 45 with acute or convalescent COVID-19. DNA for the CDR3: TGTGCCAGCAGCGATCAATCCGGGACTAGTAACACAGATACGCAGTATTTT. Amino acids: CASSDQSGTSNTDTQYF.